This is a list of T cell receptor beta chains from one sample in a study of blood T cell repertoires in COVID-19. Libraries were prepared by immunoSEQ multiplex PCR; TCRdb keeps only in-frame clonotypes and omits some of them. This repertoire shows under 250,000 clones, approximately 83% found once; its top ten account for 3% to 3.5%. The specimen was peripheral blood. The receptors originated from a woman in her 30s who had recovered from COVID-19. The CDR3 runs from the conserved cysteine through the conserved F or W. The D gene is left open where the match is weak.

j_gene | d_gene | v_gene | CDR3aa | CDR3nt
TRBJ2-1 | TRBD2 | TRBV5-1 | CASSLGLAQYNEQFF | TGCGCCAGCAGCTTGGGACTAGCCCAATACAATGAGCAGTTCTTC
TRBJ2-7 | NA | TRBV5-1 | CASSSLSSYEQYF | TGCGCCAGCAGCTCCCTTAGCTCCTACGAGCAGTACTTC
TRBJ1-2 | TRBD1 | TRBV28 | CASSSAGTGRGDGYTF | TGTGCCAGCAGTTCTGCGGGGACAGGCCGGGGGGATGGCTACACCTTC
TRBJ2-2 | TRBD2 | TRBV30 | CAWSTGRGDGELFF | TGTGCCTGGAGTACAGGACGGGGGGACGGGGAGCTGTTTTTT
TRBJ2-7 | TRBD2 | TRBV18 | CASSPYDLAGVLGEQYF | TGTGCCAGCTCACCTTACGACCTAGCGGGAGTTCTGGGGGAGCAGTACTTC
TRBJ1-6 | TRBD1 | TRBV7-9 | CASSLTGDNSPLHF | TGTGCCAGCAGCTTAACAGGGGATAATTCACCCCTCCACTTT
TRBJ1-5 | TRBD1 | TRBV5-8 | CASSLWTGLVYSNQPQHF | TGTGCCAGCAGCTTGTGGACAGGGCTTGTCTATAGCAATCAGCCCCAGCATTTT
TRBJ2-7 | TRBD2 | TRBV15 | CATSRGGRVNEQYF | TGTGCCACCAGCAGAGGCGGGAGAGTCAACGAGCAGTACTTC
TRBJ2-1 | NA | TRBV6-1 | CASSDNTYNEQFF | TGTGCCAGCAGTGATAACACCTACAATGAGCAGTTCTTC
TRBJ1-5 | NA | TRBV19 | CASSRYSVVQPQHF | TGTGCCAGTAGTAGATACTCCGTAGTCCAGCCCCAGCATTTT